The 5 T cell receptor beta chains presented below share a single source sample, sequenced in a study of CD8 T cells in ankylosing spondylitis. MiXCR was run by TCRdb on the 5' RACE reads, yielding one entry per CDR3 protein. This table holds approximately 45,000 distinct CDR3 sequences, under 4.5% found once. Input material: blood, either unsorted or a sorted T cell fraction (not recorded which). The receptors derive from a female donor with ankylosing spondylitis or in good health (not recorded which).

This clonotype was counted at least ten times. The chain is built from TRBV9 and TRBJ2-6; D possibly corresponds to TRBD2 (5 bases). The CDR3 runs to 18 residues. The germline V and J ends were trimmed by 2 bases and 2 bases, with 17 bases remaining between them. Germline V gives CDR1 SGDLS, CDR2 YYNGEE. The CDR3 loop reads CASSVATGGSAGANVLTF. The CDR3 DNA sequence: TGTGCCAGCAGCGTTGCGACTGGAGGCTCTGCTGGGGCCAACGTCCTGACTTTC.

This clonotype was picked up many times. The chain uses TRBV9 and TRBJ2-3, with 9 positions matching TRBD1. CDR1 SGDLS and CDR2 YYNGEE come from the germline V gene. V was pared by 4 bases and J by 5 bases, with 5 bases of the junction left unmatched. This CDR3 region has 14 residues. CDR3 sequence reads: CASSTRTGEDTQYF. CDR3 sequence (DNA): TGTGCCAGCAGCACTCGGACAGGGGAAGATACGCAGTATTTT.

In this sample, this clonotype is medium-sized. V is TRBV9 and J is TRBJ2-2; tentatively, D is TRBD1 (6 bases). The CDR3 spans 17 residues. V lost 2 bases to trimming and J lost 0 bases, with 14 bases between them. In germline, CDR1 is SGDLS, CDR2 YYNGEE. The CDR3 bases are TGTGCCAGCAGCGTCGGGACAACCCCTGCGAACACCGGGGAGCTGTTTTTT. It is translated as CASSVGTTPANTGELFF.

The gene calls are TRBV9 and TRBJ2-1; 9 positions agree with TRBD2. Per germline, CDR1 SGDLS and CDR2 YYNGEE. The CDR3 length is 17 residues. J gave up 4 bases and V 0 bases, and 8 bases lay outside the gene matches. The CDR3 DNA reads as TGTGCCAGCAGCGTAGACGGTAGCGGGGGACAATACAATGAGCAGTTCTTC. It translates to CASSVDGSGGQYNEQFF.

This clonotype was picked up many times. The chain couples TRBV9 to TRBJ2-5; D perhaps matches TRBD1 (5 bases). The CDR3 loop spans 14 amino acids. From germline, CDR1 is SGDLS and CDR2 YYNGEE. Between the trimmed V and J ends, which lost 0 bases and 1 base, there was a span of 7 bases. The CDR3 loop reads CASSVGRVQETQYF. The CDR3 DNA follows: TGTGCCAGCAGCGTAGGCAGGGTCCAAGAGACCCAGTACTTC.